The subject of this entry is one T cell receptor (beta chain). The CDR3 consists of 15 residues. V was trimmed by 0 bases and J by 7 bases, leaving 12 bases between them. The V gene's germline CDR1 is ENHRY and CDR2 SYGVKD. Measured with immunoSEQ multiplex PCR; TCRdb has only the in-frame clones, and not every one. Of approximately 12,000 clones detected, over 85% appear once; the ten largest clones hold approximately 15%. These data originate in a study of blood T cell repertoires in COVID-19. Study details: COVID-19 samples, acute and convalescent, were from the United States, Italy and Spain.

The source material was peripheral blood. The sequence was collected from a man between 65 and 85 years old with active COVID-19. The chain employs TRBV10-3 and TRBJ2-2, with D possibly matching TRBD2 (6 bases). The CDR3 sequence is CAISESRGSGGELFF. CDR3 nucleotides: TGTGCCATCAGTGAGTCTCGGGGGAGCGGCGGGGAGCTGTTTTTT.